The source of this T cell receptor beta chain is a study of PD-L1 blockade in urothelial cancer. Study context: Analysis of the blood was performed 3 weeks (second dose) and 6 weeks after treatment start. Blood yielded a median of roughly 140,000 T cells per sample.

Germline lookup yields CDR1 LNHDA and CDR2 SQIVND (reference sequence). The CDR3 is made up of 14 amino acids. Trimming cost V 6 bases and J 4 bases; bases outside gene matches: 6. Concerning this clone: Its antigen is as yet unknown.

Generated by immunoSEQ multiplex PCR, the TCRdb table keeps only in-frame clones and is missing some. Here the sample spans roughly 84,000 clones, about 80% being singletons. Study findings and constraints: Sub-median blood TCR clonality before treatment predicted longer survival.

V gene TRBV19 combines with J gene TRBJ2-7; 10 bases agree with TRBD1. The TCR was taken from a man in his 70s with urothelial cancer. The source material was PBMCs, sampled around atezolizumab (anti-PD-L1) treatment. The CDR3 DNA reads TGTGCCAGTAGCCCCCGGGACAGGGGTTACGAGCAGTACTTC. As protein: CASSPRDRGYEQYF.